This TCR beta chain was recorded in a study of response to subunit inactivated influenza vaccine. Study-wide results and caveats: The study's authors posited that every seasonal influenza vaccination enlists few new T cells.

The CDR3 is made up of 14 amino acids. Germline values: CDR1 MNHEY, CDR2 SMNVEV (reference sequence). The V segment lost 5 bases and the J segment 5 bases; nucleotides outside the gene matches: 6. Using its own MiXCR run on the RT-PCR reads, TCRdb lists one record per CDR3 protein. The sample contains about 530,000 distinct CDR3 sequences, roughly 13% of which appear only once. For this clonotype: Antigen unknown.

The rearrangement links TRBV27 to TRBJ2-7; 10 positions match TRBD2. The specimen was PBMCs from blood, collected roughly 48 days after vaccination. This TCR was sampled from a man aged 50-60 years who received an inactivated influenza vaccine. Here the CDR3 reads CASSISSGGNEQYF. The CDR3 DNA reads TGTGCCAGCAGTATCTCTAGCGGGGGAAACGAGCAGTACTTC.